This T cell receptor (beta chain) derives from a study of blood T cell repertoires in COVID-19. Study overall: Sources were T cells, B-cell-depleted T cells, or PBMCs; the material itself was cDNA or gDNA.

Profiling relied on immunoSEQ multiplex PCR, and the TCRdb table lists in-frame clones only, not all of them. The data hold 270,000 or so clones, with around 90% observed a single time. This CDR3 spans 13 amino acids. Germline CDR1 reads ENHRY; CDR2 reads SYGVKD. V lost 8 bases to trimming and J lost 1 base; unmatched junction nucleotides: 3. The J gene is TRBJ1-1, the V gene TRBV10-3; 8 positions agree with TRBD1. The clonotype comes from a woman aged 60-75 years with COVID-19, enrolled during active disease. Sequenced material: peripheral blood. CDR3 residues: CAIGGQANTEAFF. The DNA of the CDR3 is TGTGCCATCGGGGGACAGGCGAACACTGAAGCTTTCTTT.